This T cell receptor beta chain originates from a study of blood T cell repertoires in COVID-19. As for the study in general: Whether acute or convalescent, the COVID-19 samples came from the United States, Italy and Spain. PBMCs, B-cell-depleted T cells, or T cells provided the cDNA or gDNA that made up the material.

Trimming pared 3 bases from V and 3 bases from J, leaving 11 bases between. This CDR3 is built from 15 residues. Germline V gene sequence: CDR1 SNHLY, CDR2 FYNNEI. In the original analysis: Nucleated cell number was recorded as an estimate derived from reference gene primer amplification. Here immunoSEQ multiplex PCR was the method, and the copy in TCRdb shows in-frame clones only, minus some. Clonal size and the V and J genes are those of that table, whereas D and trimming came from the DNA. Of 110,000 or so clones listed, over 65% were seen once; the top ten hold about 7.3%. The clonotype comes from a woman aged 40 to 50 with acute or convalescent COVID-19. Sequenced sample: peripheral blood. The V gene is TRBV2, the J gene TRBJ2-2, with D unclear. Here the CDR3 reads CASSDLAVDTGELFF. In DNA, the CDR3 is TGTGCCAGCAGTGACCTGGCGGTGGACACCGGGGAGCTGTTTTTT.